These T cell receptor beta chains were read from a single sample in a study of human T cells and chemical hapten exposure. MiXCR, run by TCRdb on the RACE reads, gives a single entry per CDR3 protein. The sample comprises around 200,000 distinct CDR3 sequences, roughly a quarter of which are singletons, and 2% to 2.5% rests with the top ten. The source material was whole blood, sampled in connection with sensitization to the hapten diphenylcyclopropenone (DPC). Every receptor here comes from a middle-aged woman with alopecia areata. Some clones in this sample may be carry-over from other donors' samples. Each CDR3 is given without its conserved first and last residue.

j_call: TRBJ1-1
v_call: TRBV12-3/TRBV12-4
cdr3_length: 14
cdr3_aa: ASRFRGDPLNTEAF

j_call: TRBJ2-1
v_call: TRBV7-9
cdr3_length: 13
cdr3_aa: ASSRLAGMRDEQF

j_call: TRBJ2-7
v_call: TRBV6-5
cdr3_length: 13
cdr3_aa: ASSYRGQGVYEQY

j_call: TRBJ2-3
v_call: TRBV9
cdr3_length: 11
cdr3_aa: ASSVVGLDTQY

j_call: TRBJ2-3
v_call: TRBV9
cdr3_length: 13
cdr3_aa: ASSVGAGATDTQY

j_call: TRBJ2-3
v_call: TRBV11-2
cdr3_length: 10
cdr3_aa: ASSLAFDTQY

j_call: TRBJ2-1
v_call: TRBV7-6
cdr3_length: 19
cdr3_aa: ASSRGVASGRQILRDNEQF

j_call: TRBJ2-3
v_call: TRBV24-1
cdr3_length: 14
cdr3_aa: ATSRTGALGADTQY

j_call: TRBJ2-3
v_call: TRBV21-1
cdr3_length: 15
cdr3_aa: ASSKAPLAANTDTQY

j_call: TRBJ2-3
v_call: TRBV29-1
cdr3_length: 16
cdr3_aa: SVARTSGRSPKADTQY